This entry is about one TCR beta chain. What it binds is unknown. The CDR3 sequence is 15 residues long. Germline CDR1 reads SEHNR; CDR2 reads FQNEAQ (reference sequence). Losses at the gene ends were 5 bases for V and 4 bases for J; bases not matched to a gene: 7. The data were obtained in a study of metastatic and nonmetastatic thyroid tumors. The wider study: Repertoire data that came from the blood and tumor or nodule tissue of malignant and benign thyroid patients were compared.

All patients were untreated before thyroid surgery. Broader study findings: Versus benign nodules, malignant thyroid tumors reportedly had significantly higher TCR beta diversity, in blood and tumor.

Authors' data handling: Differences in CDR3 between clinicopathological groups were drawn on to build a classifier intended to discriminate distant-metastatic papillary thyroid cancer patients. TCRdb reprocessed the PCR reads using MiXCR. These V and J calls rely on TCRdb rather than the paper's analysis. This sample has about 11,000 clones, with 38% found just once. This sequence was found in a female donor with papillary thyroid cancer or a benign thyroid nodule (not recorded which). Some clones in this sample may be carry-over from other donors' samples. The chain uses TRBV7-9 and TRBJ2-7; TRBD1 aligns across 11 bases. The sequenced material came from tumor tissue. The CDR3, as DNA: TGTGCCAGCAGCGGCAGGACAGGGGGCGATTACGAGCAGTACTTC. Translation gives CASSGRTGGDYEQYF.